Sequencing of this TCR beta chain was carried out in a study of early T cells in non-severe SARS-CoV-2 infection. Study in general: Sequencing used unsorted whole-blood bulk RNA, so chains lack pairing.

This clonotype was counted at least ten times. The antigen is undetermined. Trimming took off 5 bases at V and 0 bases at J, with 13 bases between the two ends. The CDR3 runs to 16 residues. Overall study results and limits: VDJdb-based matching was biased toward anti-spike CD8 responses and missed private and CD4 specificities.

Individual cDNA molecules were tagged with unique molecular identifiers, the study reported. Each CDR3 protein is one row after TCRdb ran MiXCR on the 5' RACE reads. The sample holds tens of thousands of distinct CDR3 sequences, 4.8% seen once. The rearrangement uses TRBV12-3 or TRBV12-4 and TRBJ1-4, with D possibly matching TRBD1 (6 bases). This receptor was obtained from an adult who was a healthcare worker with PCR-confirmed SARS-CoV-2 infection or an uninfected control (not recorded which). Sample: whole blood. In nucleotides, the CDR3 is TGTGCCAGCAGTCCGACAGGACGTGCAACTAATGAAAAACTGTTTTTT. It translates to CASSPTGRATNEKLFF.